This T cell receptor beta chain derives from a study of post-analysis software for immune sequencing data. Study summary: The disease courses spanned relapsing-remitting, secondary progressive and progressive-relapsing forms of multiple sclerosis. Study-level findings and limits: About five TRBV segments appeared more often in patients than in controls, and TRBV5-6, TRBV5-1 and TRBV20-1 were among these.

Concerning this clonotype itself: Antigen: not known.

Incorporated into the TCR beta cDNA libraries were unique molecular identifiers, which served to reduce PCR and sequencing biases. There were about 1 to 10 million T cells, and 450,000 to 550,000 cDNA molecules came from them. Each CDR3 protein gets one entry after TCRdb re-called the PCR reads with MiXCR. The sample holds about 770,000 distinct CDR3 sequences, about 43% seen once. The CDR3 length is 14 residues. The germline V gene has CDR1 SGHRS and CDR2 YFSETQ. V was shortened by 0 bases and J by 8 bases, with 14 bases between the two germline ends. Source material: blood. J is TRBJ1-1 and V is TRBV5-1; TRBD1 might be the D (5 bases). This TCR was recovered from a girl between 5 and 17 years old with multiple sclerosis. CDR3: CASSLGSREQEAFF. The CDR3 nucleotides are TGCGCCAGCAGCTTGGGTTCCAGGGAGCAAGAAGCTTTCTTT.